This T cell receptor beta chain is drawn from a study of CXCR3-negative and CXCR3-positive naive CD8 T cells (dated by TCRdb to the late 2010s). Regarding the complete study: In total, about 135 million TRB reads were obtained, which works out to roughly 1.5 +/- 0.3 million reads per library. Data from 11 donors, pooled across two independent experiments, went into the diversity and physicochemical repertoire analyses. For the TRBV-TRBJ cluster analysis, the naive subsets came from roughly 5 donors, while the memory cells came from 3 donors.

Broader findings and caveats from the paper: Because surface CD5, which is linked to self-reactivity in mice, was comparable between the naive subsets, TCR interaction strength was also inferred from the physicochemical properties of TRB CDR3s. Both naive subsets had comparably high repertoire diversity, while memory CD8+ T cells had much lower repertoire diversity. Similar TRBV-TRBJ usage was shown by naive CXCR3-negative and CXCR3-positive cells from the same donor, whereas distinct patterns were shown by memory cells. CXCR3 expression partially decreased after cryopreservation, so most assays used freshly isolated PBMCs. TRB CDR3s from CXCR3-positive naive cells showed higher hydrophobicity (lower Kidera factor 4), lower energy, and higher strength and volume indices than CXCR3-negative naive cells.

From the cysteine through the phenylalanine, the CDR3 covers 15 amino acids. A DNA sequence was not provided. The CDR1 and CDR2 encoded by the germline V gene (reference sequence) are DFQATT and SNEGSKA. A note on this clonotype: Its cognate antigen has yet to be identified.

For every CD8+ T cell subset, some 310,000 cells were flow-sorted straight into RLT lysis buffer, and each subset was sorted in triplicate. Naive CD8+ T cells were defined stringently as CD45RO-CCR7+CD27+CD95- to exclude memory contaminants. Peripheral blood mononuclear cells were isolated from buffy coats by standard density gradient centrifugation. A FACSAria III was used to flow-sort naive CD8+ T cells into CXCR3-negative and CXCR3-positive populations. Total RNA was extracted from sorted cells using an RNeasy Mini Kit. The reads were generated on a NextSeq 550. The Human TCR Profiling Kit (MiLaboratory) was used to make UMI-labeled 5' RACE TRB cDNA libraries. The full amount of extracted RNA was used for cDNA synthesis, and the full amount of resulting cDNA was used for PCR amplification. The libraries were made side by side, with each library going through the same number of PCR cycles. The authors' pipeline ran thus. With a minimum of two reads required per UMI, MIGEC and MiXCR pulled out about 50,000 +/- 10,000 unique UMI-labeled TRB cDNA molecules from each library. On average, about 40,000 +/- 10,000 functional in-frame TRB CDR3 nucleotide clonotypes lacking stop codons were found per library. Diversity metrics, including normalized Shannon-Wiener and Chao1, were computed in VDJtools after downsampling to 5000 UMI-labeled TRB molecules per sample. For the central five CDR3 residues, VDJtools calculated physicochemical properties weighted by clonotype size, namely interaction energy, strength, volume and Kidera factor 4. Once TCRdb had reprocessed the reads, it stored one entry per CDR3 protein sequence and supplied no DNA. The V and J calls come from TCRdb's annotation, not from the publication. The sample's own table lists roughly 3,600 distinct CDR3 sequences. The ten largest clones take up 1.5% to 2% of the sample.

The receptor comes from a human donor in good health. Some clones in this sample may be carry-over from other donors' samples. The chain is encoded by TRBV20-1 joined to TRBJ2-1. The sequenced material came from naive CXCR3- CD8+ T cells from blood. The cell subset or site tag for this specimen amounts to: CD45RO-CCR7+CD27+CD95- naive CD8+ T cells lacking CXCR3 (TNR3-). The CDR3 protein: CSARFPDRSYNEQFF.